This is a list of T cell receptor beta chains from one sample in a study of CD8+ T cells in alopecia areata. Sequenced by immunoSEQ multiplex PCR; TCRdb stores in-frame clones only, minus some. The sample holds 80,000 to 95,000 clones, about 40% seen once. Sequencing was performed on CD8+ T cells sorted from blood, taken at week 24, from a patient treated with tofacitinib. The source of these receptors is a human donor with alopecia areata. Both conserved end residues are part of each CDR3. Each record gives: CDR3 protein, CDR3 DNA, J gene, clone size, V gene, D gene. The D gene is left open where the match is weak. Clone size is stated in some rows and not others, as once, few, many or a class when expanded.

CDR3: CASSRASDFNEQYF; DNA: TGTGCCAGCAGCCGGGCTAGCGATTTTAACGAGCAGTACTTC; J: TRBJ2-7; size: .; V: TRBV4-2; D: .
CDR3: CASSLEQTNTEAFF; DNA: TGTGCCAGCAGCCTAGAACAGACGAACACTGAAGCTTTCTTT; J: TRBJ1-1; size: .; V: TRBV4-2; D: .
CDR3: CAWGESSYEQYF; DNA: TGTGCCTGGGGCGAGTCGTCCTACGAGCAGTACTTC; J: TRBJ2-7; size: few; V: TRBV30; D: .
CDR3: CASSQAGRYYGYTF; DNA: TGCGCCAGCAGCCAAGCTGGACGGTACTATGGCTACACCTTC; J: TRBJ1-2; size: few; V: TRBV4-1; D: .
CDR3: CASSVGQGRGAFF; DNA: TGTGCCAGCAGTGTGGGACAGGGTCGAGGGGCTTTCTTT; J: TRBJ1-1; size: once; V: TRBV6-1; D: TRBD1
CDR3: CAWSRDRAETQYF; DNA: TGTGCCTGGAGTCGGGACAGGGCAGAGACCCAGTACTTC; J: TRBJ2-5; size: .; V: TRBV30; D: TRBD1
CDR3: CAWSVGAGVDEEQFF; DNA: TGTGCCTGGAGTGTAGGGGCGGGAGTGGATGAGGAGCAGTTCTTC; J: TRBJ2-1; size: once; V: TRBV30; D: TRBD2
CDR3: CASHSGISYEQYF; DNA: TGTGCCAGCCATAGCGGGATCTCCTACGAGCAGTACTTC; J: TRBJ2-7; size: .; V: TRBV11-2; D: TRBD2
CDR3: CASSVKSGQGNYEQYF; DNA: TGTGCCAGCAGCGTCAAAAGTGGACAGGGCAATTACGAGCAGTACTTC; J: TRBJ2-7; size: .; V: TRBV2; D: TRBD1
CDR3: CASSQAPAGQETQYF; DNA: TGCGCCAGCAGCCAAGCTCCGGCCGGCCAAGAGACCCAGTACTTC; J: TRBJ2-5; size: .; V: TRBV4-1; D: .
CDR3: CASSLGTSSEQYF; DNA: TGTGCCAGCAGCTTAGGGACTTCCTCCGAGCAGTACTTC; J: TRBJ2-7; size: few; V: TRBV11-2; D: .
CDR3: CLFSVRDTQYF; DNA: TGCCTCTTTTCGGTCCGGGATACGCAGTATTTT; J: TRBJ2-3; size: many; V: TRBV29-1; D: .
CDR3: CASSGTNRETQYF; DNA: TGTGCCAGCAGCGGGACAAACCGAGAGACCCAGTACTTC; J: TRBJ2-5; size: .; V: TRBV9; D: .
CDR3: CASSLAVGGSNTEAFF; DNA: TGTGCCAGCAGCTTAGCGGTGGGTGGGTCGAACACTGAAGCTTTCTTT; J: TRBJ1-1; size: .; V: TRBV7-6; D: .
CDR3: CASSSPIAGGDNEQFF; DNA: TGTGCCAGCAGCTCTCCGATAGCGGGAGGAGACAATGAGCAGTTCTTC; J: TRBJ2-1; size: .; V: TRBV7-9; D: TRBD2
CDR3: CASSQKLRPETQYF; DNA: TGCGCCAGCAGCCAAAAACTACGCCCAGAGACCCAGTACTTC; J: TRBJ2-5; size: .; V: TRBV4-1; D: .
CDR3: CAWDSWVGDGQYF; DNA: TGTGCCTGGGATTCTTGGGTCGGTGACGGGCAGTACTTC; J: TRBJ2-7; size: .; V: TRBV30; D: .
CDR3: CASSAGVLAGGETQYF; DNA: TGTGCCAGCAGCGCCGGGGTCCTAGCGGGTGGAGAGACCCAGTACTTC; J: TRBJ2-5; size: .; V: TRBV9; D: TRBD2
CDR3: CASSQELVGSSYEQYF; DNA: TGCGCCAGCAGCCAAGAACTGGTGGGGAGCTCCTACGAGCAGTACTTC; J: TRBJ2-7; size: few; V: TRBV7-3; D: .
CDR3: CASSTRGFGEDEQYF; DNA: TGTGCCAGTAGTACCAGGGGCTTCGGGGAGGACGAGCAGTACTTC; J: TRBJ2-7; size: few; V: TRBV19; D: .
CDR3: CASSEFGGRQETQYF; DNA: TGTGCCAGCAGTGAATTTGGCGGTCGACAAGAGACCCAGTACTTC; J: TRBJ2-5; size: .; V: TRBV25-1; D: .
CDR3: CSACPSGSYTGELFF; DNA: TGCAGCGCTTGCCCTAGCGGGAGTTACACCGGGGAGCTGTTTTTT; J: TRBJ2-2; size: .; V: TRBV29-1; D: TRBD2
CDR3: CASSPIVGLDADTQYF; DNA: TGCGCCAGCAGCCCTATCGTCGGGTTGGATGCAGATACGCAGTATTTT; J: TRBJ2-3; size: few; V: TRBV5-1; D: .
CDR3: CASSEFREETQYF; DNA: TGTGCCAGCAGTGAGTTTCGGGAAGAGACCCAGTACTTC; J: TRBJ2-5; size: .; V: TRBV2; D: .